What follows are 25 T cell receptor beta chains derived from one specimen sequenced in a study of CD8 T cells in ankylosing spondylitis. One entry per CDR3 protein results from TCRdb running MiXCR on the 5' RACE reads. The table includes 150,000 to 200,000 distinct CDR3 sequences, roughly 18% detected once. The sequencing sample was made of blood, either unsorted or a sorted T cell fraction (not recorded which). The receptors come from a male donor between 5 and 29 years old with ankylosing spondylitis or in good health (not recorded which).

This clonotype has a handful of counts. The genes are TRBV10-1 and TRBJ2-5, with no clear D. Between the trimmed V and J ends, which lost 2 bases and 4 bases, there was a span of 8 bases. Germline assignment: CDR1 WNHNN and CDR2 SYGVQD (reference sequence). This CDR3 has 13 amino acids. The CDR3 bases are TGCGCCAGCAGTGAGGAAATCGGAGAGACCCAGTACTTC. Amino acid sequence: CASSEEIGETQYF.

This clonotype was counted ten times or more. The CDR3 DNA sequence: TGTGCCAGCAGTACTAGGAACTACAATGAGCAGTTCTTC. It translates to CASSTRNYNEQFF. The chain joins TRBV12-3 or TRBV12-4 to TRBJ2-1, with a possible D match to TRBD2 (5 bases). The ends were cut back, 5 bases at V and 3 bases at J, with 8 bases in the middle. The CDR3 spans 13 residues.

There are many counts of this clonotype. The genes are TRBV4-3 and TRBJ2-7, with 10 bases lining up with TRBD1. V was pared by 4 bases and J by 7 bases, with 7 bases of the junction left unmatched. The length of the CDR3 is 14 residues. Looked up from germline, CDR1 is LGHNA and CDR2 is YSLEER. CDR3: CASSLRQGADEQYF. The DNA of the CDR3 is TGCGCCAGCAGCCTAAGACAGGGGGCAGATGAGCAGTACTTC.

This clonotype was observed many times. The chain recombines TRBV5-1 with TRBJ1-3, with 7 nucleotides matching TRBD1. V trimming: 0 bases; J trimming: 0 bases; junction bases outside the gene matches: 6. Per germline, CDR1 SGHRS and CDR2 YFSETQ. This CDR3 is built from 17 residues. CDR3 amino acids: CASSLEAQGSSGNTIYF. The CDR3 DNA follows: TGCGCCAGCAGCTTGGAAGCACAGGGGAGCTCTGGAAACACCATATATTTT.

This clonotype was found many times. The chain is built from TRBV7-9 and TRBJ2-7; TRBD1 might be the D (6 bases). Germline CDR1 reads SEHNR; CDR2 reads FQNEAQ (reference sequence). V lost 5 bases and J 1 base, leaving 12 bases between the germline ends. The CDR3 totals 14 residues. The CDR3: CASSTWTDSYEQYF. CDR3 coding DNA: TGTGCCAGCAGCACCTGGACAGATTCCTACGAGCAGTACTTC. The full variable domain, with the rest looked up from reference TRBV7-9 and TRBJ2-7, is DTGVSQNPRHKITKRGQNVTFRCDPISEHNRLYWYRQTLGQGPEFLTYFQNEAQLEKSRLLSDRFSAERPKGSFSTLEIQRTEQGDSAMYLCASSTWTDSYEQYFGPGTRLTVT.

This chain's CDR3 is CASSPWTEPSGNTIYF. CDR3 bases: TGTGCCAGCTCACCTTGGACAGAGCCCTCTGGAAACACCATATATTTT. The chain links TRBV18 to TRBJ1-3; maybe TRBD1 (6 bases). Germline CDR1 reads KGHSH; CDR2 reads LQKENI. The CDR3 runs 16 residues. The ends were cut back, 3 bases at V and 0 bases at J, with 12 bases in the middle.

In its sample, this clonotype was seen many times. The V gene is TRBV14, the J gene TRBJ1-2, with a tentative D call TRBD1 (5 bases). Germline V CDR1 and CDR2: SGHDN, FVKESK. V was clipped by 5 bases and J by 6 bases, with 16 bases between them. This CDR3 region has 14 residues. In DNA, the CDR3 is TGTGCCAGCAGCAAGTGGGGATCGGGGGATGGCTACACCTTC. Amino acids: CASSKWGSGDGYTF.

This clonotype was detected many times. The genes are TRBV12-3 or TRBV12-4 and TRBJ1-6, with D hard to call. The V end lost 3 bases, the J end lost 0 bases, and 9 bases lay between the germline ends. CDR3 length: 16 residues. The CDR3 sequence: CASSFIGSSYNSPLHF. The CDR3 DNA sequence: TGTGCCAGCAGTTTCATAGGGAGCTCCTATAATTCACCCCTCCACTTT.

This clonotype was detected ten times or more. The chain is built from TRBV6-1 and TRBJ2-5; unclear D gene. V dropped 1 base and J dropped 1 base, with 16 bases sitting between them. Germline CDR1 is MNHNS and CDR2 is SASEGT. The CDR3 is 17 amino acids. The CDR3 loop reads CASSEVGYPFTQETQYF. In DNA, the CDR3 is TGTGCCAGCAGTGAAGTTGGGTATCCCTTTACCCAAGAGACCCAGTACTTC.

This clonotype was seen repeatedly, ten times or more. The rearrangement uses TRBV12-3 or TRBV12-4 and TRBJ2-1; 10 nucleotides agree with TRBD2. Trimming cost V 7 bases and J 7 bases; bases outside gene matches: 4. This CDR3 has 13 residues. CDR3: CASTTLAGNEQFF. In DNA form, the CDR3 reads TGTGCCAGCACCACACTAGCGGGGAATGAGCAGTTCTTC.

This clonotype was found many times. V is TRBV7-2 and J is TRBJ2-1; no firm D call. Germline V gives CDR1 SGHTA, CDR2 FQGNSA. V was pared by 2 bases and J by 9 bases, with 8 bases between. This CDR3 has 12 residues. CDR3 residues: CASSLSRGEQFF. CDR3 in DNA: TGTGCCAGCAGCTTAAGCCGCGGTGAGCAGTTCTTC.

The chain is built from TRBV6-5 and TRBJ2-1; tentative D call: TRBD2 (6 bases). V dropped 4 bases and J dropped 0 bases, with 13 bases sitting between them. Germline V gene sequence: CDR1 MNHEY, CDR2 SVGAGI. The CDR3 loop spans 16 amino acids. CDR3 sequence reads: CASSSSGPSSYNEQFF. Written as DNA, the CDR3 is TGTGCCAGCAGTTCGAGCGGGCCCAGCTCCTACAATGAGCAGTTCTTC.

This clonotype was detected ten times or more. The J gene is TRBJ2-4, the V gene TRBV7-9, with D perhaps matching TRBD2 (6 bases). Trimming took 7 bases from V and 7 from J, leaving 17 bases between them. Germline V gene sequence: CDR1 SEHNR, CDR2 FQNEAQ (reference sequence). The CDR3 runs to 14 residues. The CDR3 is CASTLQHSGNIQYF. The DNA for the CDR3 is TGTGCCAGCACCCTACAACACAGCGGGAACATTCAGTACTTC.

V gene TRBV20-1 combines with J gene TRBJ2-7, with TRBD2 matching 8 bases. The CDR3 is made up of 13 amino acids. The germline CDR1 and CDR2 sequences are DFQATT and SNEGSKA (reference sequence). The trim removed 4 bases at V and 4 bases at J, leaving 6 bases unmatched. The CDR3 nucleotides are TGCAGTGCTACAACTAGCGGTCCGTACGAGCAGTACTTC. Translating it yields CSATTSGPYEQYF.

This clonotype has a count of ten or more. This chain connects TRBV12-3 or TRBV12-4 to TRBJ2-2, with 11 bases aligning to TRBD1. This CDR3 has 16 residues. Trimming at V came to 8 bases and at J to 5 bases, leaving 10 bases not matched to a gene. The CDR3 reads CASPTGGTGGTGELFF. CDR3 nucleotide sequence: TGTGCCAGCCCCACGGGAGGGACAGGGGGGACCGGGGAGCTGTTTTTT.

This clonotype has a count of ten or more. The chain uses TRBV4-2 and TRBJ1-6; 8 positions agree with TRBD1. J was trimmed by 7 bases and V by 4 bases; bases with no gene match: 6. Germline loops: CDR1 LGHNA, CDR2 YNFKEQ. This CDR3 region has 15 residues. CDR3 sequence (DNA): TGTGCCAGCAGCCGGACAGGGACTTTGAATTCACCCCTCCACTTT. Translating gives CASSRTGTLNSPLHF.

This clonotype was counted many times. The genes are TRBV6-2 or TRBV6-3 and TRBJ1-1, with a possible D match to TRBD1 (6 bases). Germline values: CDR1 MNHEY, CDR2 SVGEGT. The CDR3 has 16 residues. The V gene lost 5 bases and the J gene lost 1 base, with 17 bases spanning the gap. The CDR3 sequence: CASSPQGLVRNTEAFF. Written as DNA, the CDR3 is TGTGCCAGCAGTCCGCAGGGGTTGGTAAGGAACACTGAAGCTTTCTTT.

The chain joins TRBV20-1 to TRBJ2-5, with D unresolved. The length of the CDR3 is 13 residues. Germline CDR1 DFQATT, CDR2 SNEGSKA (reference sequence). V dropped 3 bases and J dropped 0 bases, with 8 bases sitting between them. CDR3 nucleotide sequence: TGCAGTGCTAGGCGCGCGTACCAAGAGACCCAGTACTTC. This translates into CSARRAYQETQYF.

V usage is TRBV27 and J usage is TRBJ2-5; 8 bases map to TRBD2. V was pared by 3 bases and J by 4 bases, with 1 base of the junction left unmatched. There are 13 residues in the CDR3. Germline CDR1 and CDR2: MNHEY and SMNVEV (reference sequence). The CDR3 DNA reads TGTGCCAGCAGTTTCGGGAGGGGAGAGACCCAGTACTTC. Translation gives CASSFGRGETQYF.

This clonotype was recorded many times. The rearrangement links TRBV28 to TRBJ2-5; D may be TRBD2 (7 bases). V was pared by 6 bases and J by 6 bases, with 20 bases between. CDR1 is MDHEN, CDR2 SYDVKM, per germline. This CDR3 is built from 15 residues. DNA of the CDR3: TGTGCCAGCAGCCTACCTCGGGGGGCAGGGAAGACCCAGTACTTC. Its translation is CASSLPRGAGKTQYF.

This clonotype was counted ten times or more. The chain joins TRBV5-1 to TRBJ2-3; 14 bases fit TRBD2. This CDR3 has 17 residues. Per the germline V gene, CDR1 is SGHRS and CDR2 is YFSETQ. V trimming: 4 bases; J trimming: 2 bases; junction bases outside the gene matches: 6. For the CDR3, the DNA is TGCGCCAGCAGCCCTGGGACTAGCGGGAGACCCACAGATACGCAGTATTTT. Encoded protein: CASSPGTSGRPTDTQYF.

This clonotype was seen only a few times. The chain uses TRBV11-2 and TRBJ1-2, with 7 positions matching TRBD1. Germline CDR1 SGHAT, CDR2 FQNNGV. CDR3 size: 15 residues. Germline trimming cut 5 bases from V and 2 bases from J; bases unmatched to any gene: 8. The CDR3 DNA is TGTGCCAGCAGCGTGGGACAGCAGCTGAACTATGGCTACACCTTC. This encodes CASSVGQQLNYGYTF.

This clonotype came up many times. V is TRBV29-1 and J is TRBJ2-7, with D perhaps being TRBD1 or TRBD2 (5 bases each). V dropped 5 bases and J dropped 3 bases, with 11 bases sitting between them. CDR3 size: 12 residues. In germline, CDR1 is SQVTM, CDR2 ANQGSEA. The CDR3 loop is CSVQEDIYEQYF. In DNA form, the CDR3 reads TGCAGCGTTCAGGAGGACATCTACGAGCAGTACTTC.

With respect to this clonotype: A read error is possible here, since a much larger clone lies one base away. The chain joins TRBV7-9 to TRBJ2-7, with 11 bases identical to TRBD2. This CDR3 has 15 amino acids. CDR1 SEHNR and CDR2 FQNEAQ come from the germline V gene (reference sequence). CDR3 amino acids: CTSSSVAGGRNEQYF. The CDR3 bases are TGTACCAGCAGCTCCGTAGCGGGAGGGCGGAACGAGCAGTACTTC.

The chain recombines TRBV27 with TRBJ1-5, with TRBD1 matching 10 bases. The V segment lost 4 bases and the J segment 4 bases; nucleotides outside the gene matches: 7. Germline V gives CDR1 MNHEY, CDR2 SMNVEV (reference sequence). This CDR3 is built from 16 residues. CDR3 amino acids: CASSSSTGGGNQPQHF. The CDR3 nucleotides read TGTGCCAGCAGTTCCTCGACAGGGGGCGGTAATCAGCCCCAGCATTTT.